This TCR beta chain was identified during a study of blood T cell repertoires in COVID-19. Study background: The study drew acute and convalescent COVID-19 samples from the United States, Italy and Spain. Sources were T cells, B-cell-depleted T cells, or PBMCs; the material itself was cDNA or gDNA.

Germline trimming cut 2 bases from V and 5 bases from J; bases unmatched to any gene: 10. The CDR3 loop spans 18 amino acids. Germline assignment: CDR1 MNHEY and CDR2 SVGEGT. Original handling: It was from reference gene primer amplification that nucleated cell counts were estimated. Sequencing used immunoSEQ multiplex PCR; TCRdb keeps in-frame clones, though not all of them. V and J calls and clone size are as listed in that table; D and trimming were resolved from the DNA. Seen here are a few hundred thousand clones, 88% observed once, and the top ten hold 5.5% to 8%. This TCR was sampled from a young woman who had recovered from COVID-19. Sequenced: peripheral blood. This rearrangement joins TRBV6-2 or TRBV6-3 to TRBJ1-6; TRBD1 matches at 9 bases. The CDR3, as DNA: TGTGCCAGCAGTTACCCCACAGGGGGCTTTCGACATAATTCACCCCTCCACTTT. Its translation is CASSYPTGGFRHNSPLHF.